A single sample is the source of the 27 T cell receptor beta chains below, sequenced in a study of T cells in Graves' hyperthyroidism and ophthalmopathy (dated by TCRdb to about 2019). Libraries came from multiplex PCR. For sequencing, an Illumina HiSeq 2000 was employed. The TCR beta CDR3 regions were amplified from the RNA transcripts. The first round of RT-PCR for the TCR CDR3 was performed with the HTBI primer set and the Qiagen OneStep RT-PCR kit. TCRdb reprocessing: public reads trimmed at Q25 with fastp, clones called with MiXCR, in-frame beta chains kept. Rows matching on CDR3 protein sequence are summarized as one entry with the most common DNA and genes. This sample has approximately 640,000 distinct CDR3 sequences in its table, and 15% to 20% of those were observed once. The biggest ten clones account for around a sixth of the sample. The sequencing sample was made of blood. These receptors were collected from a man aged 50 to 59 with Graves' hyperthyroidism.

The V call is TRBV20-1, the J call TRBJ2-1; D is perhaps TRBD2 (5 bases). The CDR3 length is 17 residues. The germline V and J ends were trimmed by 5 bases and 2 bases, with 22 bases remaining between them. Germline CDR1 and CDR2: DFQATT and SNEGSKA (reference sequence). This CDR3 is CSAVIPGIQRTYNEQFF. CDR3 DNA sequence: TGCAGTGCTGTAATCCCCGGGATCCAACGGACCTACAATGAGCAGTTCTTC.

This chain links TRBV10-2 with TRBJ2-1; the D gene is possibly TRBD1 (5 bases). The CDR3 loop spans 16 amino acids. V lost 3 bases, J lost 2 bases, and 14 bases lay in between. CDR1 is WSHSY, CDR2 SAAADI, per germline. The CDR3 here is CASSDADLGPYNEQFF. The CDR3 coding sequence is TGCGCCAGCAGTGATGCGGATCTGGGGCCCTACAATGAGCAGTTCTTC.

At least ten counts were recorded for this clonotype. This chain's CDR3 is CASSPRQTNEKLFF. As DNA, the CDR3 is TGTGCCAGCTCACCACGACAGACAAATGAAAAACTGTTTTTT. This chain links TRBV18 with TRBJ1-4; a possible D gene is TRBD1 (5 bases). The CDR3 is 14 amino acids. Trimming left V 1 base short and J 5 bases short, with 8 bases between. The germline V gene has CDR1 KGHSH and CDR2 LQKENI.

This clonotype occurred many times. V and J are TRBV12-3 or TRBV12-4 and TRBJ2-7, with D perhaps matching TRBD1 (6 bases). The CDR3 length is 15 residues. The V and J ends lost 5 bases and 6 bases respectively, with 20 bases between them. The CDR3 DNA reads as TGTGCCAGCAGTGCCACACAGGGTCCTACGATCGAGCAGTACTTC. This codes for CASSATQGPTIEQYF.

The CDR3 region has the DNA TGTGCCAGCAGCTCGAGACAGGGTTTGGGAGAGACCCAGTACTTC. This translates into CASSSRQGLGETQYF. V is TRBV9 and J is TRBJ2-5, with 7 bases matching TRBD1. The V gene's germline CDR1 is SGDLS and CDR2 YYNGEE. V lost 4 bases to trimming and J lost 4 bases; unmatched junction nucleotides: 10. The length of the CDR3 is 15 residues.

A few counts support this clonotype. The chain is built from TRBV5-1 and TRBJ2-5, with 9 bases matching TRBD1. CDR1 SGHRS and CDR2 YFSETQ come from the germline V gene. With 3 bases clipped from V and 2 bases from J, the junction kept 2 bases outside the gene matches. The CDR3 is 14 amino acids. Written as DNA, the CDR3 is TGCGCCAGCAGCTGGGGGACAGGGCAAGAGACCCAGTACTTC. This codes for CASSWGTGQETQYF.

This clonotype was detected only a few times. The V gene is TRBV7-2, the J gene TRBJ2-6; TRBD2 matches at 7 bases. CDR3 length equals 18 residues. CDR1 and CDR2 from the germline V gene are SGHTA and FQGNSA. V was clipped by 3 bases and J by 0 bases; unmatched bases: 8. DNA for the CDR3: TGTGCCAGCAGCTTCCACCCTGGGGGGGTCTCTGGGGCCAACGTCCTGACTTTC. It codes for CASSFHPGGVSGANVLTF. Complete variable domain (other parts from reference TRBV7-2 and TRBJ2-6): GAGVSQSPSNKVTEKGKDVELRCDPISGHTALYWYRQSLGQGLEFLIYFQGNSAPDKSGLPSDRFSAERTGGSVSTLTIQRTQQEDSAVYLCASSFHPGGVSGANVLTFGAGSRLTVL.

In this sample, this clonotype turned up many times. The CDR3 region has the DNA TGTGCCAGCAGCCCTCTGGACAATGAGCAGTTCTTC. Protein product: CASSPLDNEQFF. The chain is built from TRBV7-2 and TRBJ2-1, with D hard to call. The CDR3 loop spans 12 amino acids. V shed 5 bases and J shed 5 bases, with 7 bases lying between them. Germline V CDR1 and CDR2: SGHTA, FQGNSA.

Only a few counts were recorded for this clonotype. The chain is built from TRBV30 and TRBJ2-1, with unresolved D. CDR3 length: 13 amino acids. The germline V gene encodes CDR1 GTSNPN and CDR2 SVGIG (reference sequence). V dropped 2 bases and J dropped 6 bases, with 11 bases sitting between them. In DNA form, the CDR3 reads TGTGCCTGGAGTCATACTTTGCCCAATGAGCAGTTCTTC. Its protein is CAWSHTLPNEQFF.

This clonotype was detected many times. The V call is TRBV19, the J call TRBJ1-1; no firm D call. Germline CDR1 reads LNHDA; CDR2 reads SQIVND (reference sequence). Trimming removed 9 bases from V and 1 base from J, with 15 bases in between. The CDR3 consists of 14 residues. CDR3 sequence (DNA): TGTGCCAGCCGAGTTCGAGTTGAGAACACTGAAGCTTTCTTT. Amino acids: CASRVRVENTEAFF.

This clonotype was counted between two and nine times. The chain uses TRBV30 and TRBJ2-3; the match to TRBD1 covers 9 bases. Germline assignment: CDR1 GTSNPN and CDR2 SVGIG (reference sequence). V was pared by 4 bases and J by 1 base, with 3 bases of the junction left unmatched. The CDR3 runs 14 residues. CDR3 DNA: TGTGCCTGGACCCGGGACAGGGGCACAGATACGCAGTATTTT. Residues: CAWTRDRGTDTQYF.

J is TRBJ2-3 and V is TRBV20-1; the D call may be TRBD1 or TRBD2 (5 bases each). This CDR3 is 15 amino acids long. V shed 5 bases and J shed 5 bases, with 20 bases lying between them. Germline V gives CDR1 DFQATT, CDR2 SNEGSKA (reference sequence). CDR3: CSAPTLRDGEDTQYF. The CDR3 DNA reads as TGCAGTGCTCCTACTTTACGGGACGGTGAAGATACGCAGTATTTT.

This clonotype was recorded at least ten times. One junction end does not reproduce the germline sequence, and a read error may be involved. The rearrangement joins TRBV7-9 to TRBJ1-1; D unclear. The CDR3 covers 12 residues. CDR1 SEHNR and CDR2 FQNEAQ come from the germline V gene (reference sequence). The CDR3 nucleotides are TGCGCCAGCGGACCGATGAACACTGAAGCTTTCTTT. Protein sequence: CASGPMNTEAFF.

V usage is TRBV6-1 and J usage is TRBJ1-2; a weak D match, TRBD1 (5 bases). Germline V gene sequence: CDR1 MNHNS, CDR2 SASEGT. V lost 2 bases and J 7 bases, leaving 26 bases between the germline ends. CDR3 length equals 18 residues. CDR3 DNA sequence: TGTGCCAGCAGTGAATGGTTGTATGATGCAGGGCGGGCATCTGGCTACACCTTC. Translated: CASSEWLYDAGRASGYTF.

The V and J genes are TRBV29-1 and TRBJ2-7; 10 nucleotides agree with TRBD1. Per the germline V gene, CDR1 is SQVTM and CDR2 is ANQGSEA. Trimming took 6 bases from V and 3 from J; bases not matched to a gene: 17. The CDR3 length is 17 residues. The chain's CDR3 is CSVRRWKEGQGLYEQYF. The DNA for the CDR3 is TGCAGCGTCAGACGGTGGAAGGAGGGACAGGGGCTCTACGAGCAGTACTTC.

The CDR3 region is CASSQGHLNTEAFF. The CDR3 DNA follows: TGTGCCAGCAGCCAGGGACATCTGAACACTGAAGCTTTCTTT. This sequence joins TRBV3-1 and TRBJ1-1, with a weak D call TRBD1 (6 bases). Trimming removed 3 bases from V and 0 bases from J, with 8 bases in between. Germline CDR1 reads LGHDT; CDR2 reads YNNKEL (reference sequence). The CDR3 totals 14 residues.

A few counts support this clonotype. This chain joins TRBV6-1 and TRBJ1-2, with 11 bases aligning to TRBD1. Germline V gives CDR1 MNHNS, CDR2 SASEGT. This CDR3 is built from 12 residues. V dropped 9 bases and J dropped 4; count of bases not matched to a gene: 1. The CDR3 is CARGTGGYGYTF. The CDR3 DNA reads TGTGCCAGGGGGACAGGGGGCTATGGCTACACCTTC.

This clonotype was seen ten or more times. Written as DNA, the CDR3 is TGTGCCAGCACTATGACAGGGGCGGAGACCCAGTACTTC. Protein product: CASTMTGAETQYF. J is TRBJ2-5 and V is TRBV2; 8 bases align to TRBD1. Germline loops: CDR1 SNHLY, CDR2 FYNNEI. Trimming cost V 7 bases and J 5 bases; bases outside gene matches: 6. This CDR3 is built from 13 residues.

In this sample, this clonotype turned up many times. The DNA of the CDR3 is TGTGCCAGCAGCACCCGGACTAGCGGGAACCCAGATACGCAGTATTTT. Translated: CASSTRTSGNPDTQYF. The V gene is TRBV7-3, the J gene TRBJ2-3, with 12 bases fitting TRBD2. The CDR3 is made up of 16 amino acids. J gave up 4 bases and V 5 bases, and 7 bases lay outside the gene matches. CDR1 is SGHTA and CDR2 is FQGTGA in the germline V gene.

This chain joins TRBV19 and TRBJ1-2; TRBD1 matches 7 bases. CDR3 length: 15 amino acids. Germline V gives CDR1 LNHDA, CDR2 SQIVND (reference sequence). V dropped 8 bases and J dropped 1; count of bases not matched to a gene: 10. The CDR3 bases are TGTGCCAGTCACTCCGGGACAGTAATTAACTATGGCTACACCTTC. It codes for CASHSGTVINYGYTF. Combining the CDR3 with reference TRBV19 and TRBJ1-2 gives the whole variable domain DGGITQSPKYLFRKEGQNVTLSCEQNLNHDAMYWYRQDPGQGLRLIYYSQIVNDFQKGDIAEGYSVSREKKESFPLTVTSAQKNPTAFYLCASHSGTVINYGYTFGSGTRLTVV.

This clonotype was detected ten times or more. CDR3 in amino acids: CASSLSPSGSRGETQYF. In DNA, the CDR3 is TGTGCCAGCAGTCTTAGCCCCTCCGGCTCGCGCGGGGAGACCCAGTACTTC. The rearrangement joins TRBV2 to TRBJ2-5; a weak D match, TRBD2 (5 bases). Trimming took off 5 bases at V and 5 bases at J, with 24 bases between the two ends. The germline V gene has CDR1 SNHLY and CDR2 FYNNEI. CDR3 size: 17 residues.

This clonotype was seen only a few times. This rearrangement joins TRBV28 to TRBJ2-5, with 7 bases matching TRBD1. CDR3 length equals 14 residues. Germline CDR1 MDHEN, CDR2 SYDVKM. The J segment lost 7 bases and the V segment lost 1 base, leaving 6 bases of the junction unmatched. This CDR3 reads CASSLSTGPGTQYF. In DNA form, the CDR3 reads TGTGCCAGCAGTTTATCGACAGGGCCAGGGACCCAGTACTTC.

V gene TRBV29-1 combines with J gene TRBJ2-1; no reliable D call. Trimming shortened V by 7 bases and J by 6 bases, and 25 bases separated the two germline ends. CDR3 length: 16 residues. Germline V gives CDR1 SQVTM, CDR2 ANQGSEA. The chain's CDR3 is CSARWGRARTFNEQFF. The CDR3 DNA is TGCAGCGCCCGGTGGGGAAGGGCCCGAACTTTCAATGAGCAGTTCTTC.

This clonotype was counted at least ten times. The chain links TRBV11-1 to TRBJ1-1, with 7 positions matching TRBD1. This CDR3 has 15 amino acids. Germline V gene lookup returns CDR1 SGHAT and CDR2 FQDESV (reference sequence). V shed 4 bases, J shed 5 bases, and the junction held 10 bases outside the gene matches. CDR3 bases: TGTGCCAGCAGCTCCATGACAGGGATGGGGACTGAAGCTTTCTTT. Protein product: CASSSMTGMGTEAFF.

This clonotype was seen many times. This chain connects TRBV14 to TRBJ2-1; D gene ambiguous. The V and J ends lost 1 base and 7 bases respectively, with 8 bases between them. This CDR3 is 13 amino acids long. CDR1 is SGHDN, CDR2 FVKESK, per germline. This chain's CDR3 is CASSQVATNEQFF. The CDR3 DNA follows: TGTGCCAGCAGCCAAGTAGCCACGAATGAGCAGTTCTTC.

The chain joins TRBV28 to TRBJ2-7; TRBD2 agrees at 10 bases. This CDR3 region has 13 residues. Trimming cost V 6 bases and J 5 bases; bases outside gene matches: 4. CDR1 is MDHEN, CDR2 SYDVKM, per germline. The chain's CDR3 is CASRTLAGNEQYF. As DNA, the CDR3 is TGTGCCAGCAGGACACTAGCGGGGAACGAGCAGTACTTC.

This clonotype has only a few counts. The rearrangement uses TRBV20-1 and TRBJ1-5, with 8 bases matching TRBD1. Germline CDR1 DFQATT, CDR2 SNEGSKA (reference sequence). After removal of 0 bases from V and 5 bases from J, the junction contained 9 bases not matched to a gene. This CDR3 region has 16 residues. CDR3 sequence: CSARDEGRGLDQPQHF. In DNA form, the CDR3 reads TGCAGTGCTAGAGATGAAGGCAGGGGGCTAGATCAGCCCCAGCATTTT.